Below are 14 T cell receptor beta chains sequenced from a single sample in a study of human T cells and chemical hapten exposure. The sample's time point: patch test 2, 6 weeks after DPC sensitization. The treatment was: therapeutic diphenylcyclopropenone sensitization with weekly scalp DPC. TCRdb reprocessed the RACE reads with MiXCR, giving one entry per CDR3 protein. The sample has hundreds of thousands of distinct CDR3 sequences; more than 5% are singletons. The sample here was whole blood, taken in connection with sensitization to the hapten diphenylcyclopropenone (DPC). The receptor set was obtained from a young woman with alopecia areata. Some clones in this sample may be carry-over from other donors' samples.

The gene calls are TRBV6-2 or TRBV6-3 and TRBJ2-4, with D possibly TRBD1 on 5 matching bases. Germline lookup yields CDR1 MNHEY and CDR2 SVGEGT. CDR3 size: 16 residues. Trimming shortened V by 1 base and J by 1 base, and 11 bases separated the two germline ends. The CDR3 DNA sequence: TGTGCCAGCAGTTACTGGCCAGGGTCTGCCAAAAACATTCAGTACTTC. This encodes CASSYWPGSAKNIQYF.

The sample holds many counts of this clonotype. V gene TRBV6-2 or TRBV6-3 combines with J gene TRBJ2-3, with 12 bases fitting TRBD2. The V gene end was trimmed by 5 bases and the J gene end by 5 bases; junction bases not matched to a gene: 11. Germline V CDR1 and CDR2: MNHEY, SVGEGT. The CDR3 runs 17 residues. In DNA, the CDR3 is TGTGCCAGCAGTCCCCAACTAGCGGGGGGCCGAGTAGATACGCAGTATTTT. Its protein product is CASSPQLAGGRVDTQYF.

CDR3 sequence (DNA): TGTGCCAGCAGCCCGGGACTAGCGGTAGAGACCCAGTACTTC. This encodes CASSPGLAVETQYF. This rearrangement joins TRBV5-5 to TRBJ2-5; 11 bases align to TRBD2. Per germline, CDR1 SGHKS and CDR2 YYEKEE (reference sequence). J was trimmed by 4 bases and V by 4 bases; bases with no gene match: 3. The CDR3 is 14 amino acids. Full variable domain (remainder filled in from reference TRBV5-5 and TRBJ2-5): DAGVTQSPTHLIKTRGQQVTLRCSPISGHKSVSWYQQVLGQGPQFIFQYYEKEERGRGNFPDRFSARQFPNYSSELNVNALLLGDSALYLCASSPGLAVETQYFGPGTRLLVL.

This clonotype was seen a handful of times. The chain is built from TRBV7-2 and TRBJ1-6; D possibly corresponds to TRBD1 (6 bases). Trimming shortened V by 1 base and J by 9 bases, and 16 bases separated the two germline ends. Germline V gene sequence: CDR1 SGHTA, CDR2 FQGNSA. The CDR3 length is 16 residues. The CDR3 region has the DNA TGTGCCAGCAGCTTAGATTGGAGGGGGTTGAGTTCACCCCTCCACTTT. It specifies CASSLDWRGLSSPLHF.

This clonotype was picked up a small number of times. J is TRBJ2-7 and V is TRBV5-4, with a tentative D call TRBD1 (5 bases). The CDR3 length is 15 residues. V was clipped by 2 bases and J by 1 base, with 13 bases between them. Germline values: CDR1 SGHNT, CDR2 YYREEE (reference sequence). DNA of the CDR3: TGTGCCAGCAGCTTAATCCAGGGAAGGTCCTACGAGCAGTACTTC. Amino acid sequence: CASSLIQGRSYEQYF. Drawing the rest from reference TRBV5-4 and TRBJ2-7, the complete variable domain is ETGVTQSPTHLIKTRGQQVTLRCSSQSGHNTVSWYQQALGQGPQFIFQYYREEENGRGNFPPRFSGLQFPNYSSELNVNALELDDSALYLCASSLIQGRSYEQYFGPGTRLTVT.

The V and J genes are TRBV20-1 and TRBJ2-1; TRBD2 agrees at 7 bases. Germline lookup yields CDR1 DFQATT and CDR2 SNEGSKA (reference sequence). The CDR3 spans 17 residues. V lost 6 bases and J lost 4; bases outside the gene matches: 18. The CDR3 DNA reads as TGCAGTGCCTCACAAGGGGCGGGAGTGCCCCATTACAATGAGCAGTTCTTC. It encodes CSASQGAGVPHYNEQFF.

The chain employs TRBV11-2 and TRBJ2-5; 13 bases map to TRBD2. J lost 6 bases, V lost 5 bases, and 9 bases had no gene match. In germline, CDR1 is SGHAT, CDR2 FQNNGV. This CDR3 comprises 16 residues. The CDR3 spells CASSPRTSGGLQTQYF. The CDR3 DNA is TGTGCCAGCAGCCCGCGGACTAGCGGGGGTTTGCAGACCCAGTACTTC.

This clonotype was counted only a few times. V gene TRBV7-2 combines with J gene TRBJ1-2; D gene uncertain. V lost 1 base to trimming and J lost 4 bases, with 10 bases between them. Germline V lookup: CDR1 SGHTA, CDR2 FQGNSA. CDR3 length equals 14 residues. The CDR3 coding sequence is TGTGCCAGCAGCTTAGATGCGGGAAGCTATGGCTACACCTTC. Protein sequence: CASSLDAGSYGYTF.

This clonotype was seen repeatedly, ten times or more. The chain recombines TRBV11-2 with TRBJ1-6; D remains ambiguous. Germline CDR1 reads SGHAT; CDR2 reads FQNNGV. Trimming shortened V by 7 bases and J by 9 bases, and 13 bases separated the two germline ends. This CDR3 is 13 amino acids long. The CDR3 DNA reads as TGTGCCAGCACCTTTCTTTTCGGTTCACCCCTCCACTTT. Protein sequence: CASTFLFGSPLHF.

This clonotype was picked up a small number of times. The CDR3 region has the DNA TGTGCCAGCAGGGGACATTTCAGCAATCAGCCCCAGCATTTT. This encodes CASRGHFSNQPQHF. The chain recombines TRBV6-6 with TRBJ1-5, with TRBD1 as a possible D gene (6 bases). The V and J ends lost 6 bases and 1 base respectively, with 10 bases between them. The CDR3 contains 14 residues. The germline V gene encodes CDR1 MNHNY and CDR2 SVGAGI (reference sequence).

The table lists this clonotype with many counts. The rearrangement uses TRBV7-2 and TRBJ2-3; TRBD2 matches 8 bases. The CDR3 has 16 amino acids. V shed 4 bases and J 2 bases; nucleotides not matched to a gene: 8. Per the germline V gene, CDR1 is SGHTA and CDR2 is FQGNSA. CDR3 coding DNA: TGTGCCAGCAGCTCGGCGGGGGGAGGGGTCACAGATACGCAGTATTTT. This sequence encodes CASSSAGGGVTDTQYF.

This clonotype has more than one count but fewer than ten. The chain couples TRBV5-1 to TRBJ2-7; TRBD1 agrees at 7 bases. The CDR3 extends over 17 amino acids. From germline, CDR1 is SGHRS and CDR2 YFSETQ. The V segment lost 3 bases and the J segment 0 bases; nucleotides outside the gene matches: 12. CDR3 bases: TGCGCCAGCAGCTCTTATGGGTCAGGGACAGCCTCCTACGAGCAGTACTTC. It encodes CASSSYGSGTASYEQYF.

This clonotype was picked up a small number of times. This sequence joins TRBV12-3 or TRBV12-4 and TRBJ2-1; D possibly corresponds to TRBD2 (7 bases). CDR3 length: 15 residues. V lost 1 base and J 8 bases, leaving 15 bases between the germline ends. The CDR3 coding sequence is TGTGCCAGCAGTTTAGGTCAGGGGAGGGACGATGAGCAGTTCTTC. It yields the protein CASSLGQGRDDEQFF.

The chain carries TRBV6-2 or TRBV6-3 and TRBJ2-5; 10 bases line up with TRBD2. Losses at the gene ends were 6 bases for V and 6 bases for J; bases not matched to a gene: 10. Germline lookup yields CDR1 MNHEY and CDR2 SVGEGT. The CDR3 sequence is 15 residues long. CDR3 amino acids: CASRNERGGRKTQYF. In nucleotides, the CDR3 is TGTGCCAGCAGAAATGAGCGGGGGGGCAGGAAGACCCAGTACTTC.